The rows below give T cell receptor beta chains drawn from one sample of a study of PD-L1 blockade in urothelial cancer. TCRdb's copy holds only in-frame clones and misses some; the assay was immunoSEQ multiplex PCR. The sample includes about 63,000 clones, about 86% of them seen just once. Sequences were derived from PBMCs, sampled around atezolizumab (anti-PD-L1) treatment. These receptor sequences come from a man aged 65 to 85 with urothelial cancer. Both conserved end residues are part of each CDR3. The D gene is left open where the match is weak. Clone size, where shown, is once, few, many, or a class for clones that have expanded.

D gene	V gene	J gene	clone size	CDR3 DNA	CDR3 protein
TRBD1	TRBV14	TRBJ2-7	NA	TGTGCCAGCAGCCTCGACAGGGCCTACGAGCAGTACTTC	CASSLDRAYEQYF
TRBD2	TRBV10-3	TRBJ2-1	few	TGTGCCATCAGTGAGTCTCAGACTAGCGGGCCTCGTGGACAGTTCTTC	CAISESQTSGPRGQFF
TRBD2	TRBV5-6	TRBJ2-3	NA	TGTGCCAGCAGCCCGGGGGGTTCGGCACGCACAGATACGCAGTATTTT	CASSPGGSARTDTQYF
NA	TRBV6-1	TRBJ2-5	NA	TGTGCCAGCAGTGAAGTTCGTGTGACAGGACAAGAGACCCAGTACTTC	CASSEVRVTGQETQYF
NA	TRBV5-1	TRBJ1-1	NA	TGCGCCAGCAGGCCTATCGCAACGAACACTGAAGCTTTCTTT	CASRPIATNTEAFF
NA	TRBV4-1	TRBJ2-3	few	TGCGCCAGCAGCCAAGATTGGGGACAAGGGGGTGCAGGTACGCAGTATTTT	CASSQDWGQGGAGTQYF
TRBD1	TRBV28	TRBJ2-6	NA	TGTGCCAGCTTCACAGGGGGCGCCAACGTCCTGACTTTC	CASFTGGANVLTF
TRBD1	TRBV19	TRBJ1-4	once	TGTGCCAGTAGTACGACAGGGGGAACAACTAATGAAAAACTGTTTTTT	CASSTTGGTTNEKLFF
NA	TRBV5-6	TRBJ1-2	NA	TGTGCCAGCAGGCTCGAGGAGGTTGGGTATGGCTACACCTTC	CASRLEEVGYGYTF
NA	TRBV25-1	TRBJ2-5	NA	TGTGCCAGCAGTGTAAAAGAGACCCAGTACTTC	CASSVKETQYF
TRBD1	TRBV4-1	TRBJ2-3	few	TGCGCCAGCAGCGTTCGGGACAGGGGAACAGATACGCAGTATTTT	CASSVRDRGTDTQYF